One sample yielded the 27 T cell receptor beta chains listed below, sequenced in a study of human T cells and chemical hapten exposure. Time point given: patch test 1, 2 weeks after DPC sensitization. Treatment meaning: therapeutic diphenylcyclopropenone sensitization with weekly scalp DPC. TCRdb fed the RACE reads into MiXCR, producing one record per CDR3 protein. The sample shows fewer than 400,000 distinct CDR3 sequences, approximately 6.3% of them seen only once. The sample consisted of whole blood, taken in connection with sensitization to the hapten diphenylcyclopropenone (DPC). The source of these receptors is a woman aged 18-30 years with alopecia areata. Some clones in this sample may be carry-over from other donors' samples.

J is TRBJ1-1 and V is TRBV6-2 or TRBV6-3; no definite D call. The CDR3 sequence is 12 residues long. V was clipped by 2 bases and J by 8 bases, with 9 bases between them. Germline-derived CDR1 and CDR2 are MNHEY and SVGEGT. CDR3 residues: CASSYMASEAFF. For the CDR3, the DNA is TGTGCCAGCAGTTACATGGCCTCCGAAGCTTTCTTT.

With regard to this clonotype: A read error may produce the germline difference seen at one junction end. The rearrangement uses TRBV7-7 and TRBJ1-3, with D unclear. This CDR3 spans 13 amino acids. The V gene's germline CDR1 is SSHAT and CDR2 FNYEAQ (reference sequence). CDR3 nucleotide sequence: TGTGCTAGCAGCAGGACGCCTGGAAACACCATATATTTT. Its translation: CASSRTPGNTIYF.

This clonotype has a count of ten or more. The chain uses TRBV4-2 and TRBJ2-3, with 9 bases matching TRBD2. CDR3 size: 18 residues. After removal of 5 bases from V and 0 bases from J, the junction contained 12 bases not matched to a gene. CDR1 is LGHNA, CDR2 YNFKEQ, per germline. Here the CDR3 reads CASSKGDSGSYSTDTQYF. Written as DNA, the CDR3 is TGTGCCAGCAGCAAAGGAGATAGCGGGAGCTATAGCACAGATACGCAGTATTTT.

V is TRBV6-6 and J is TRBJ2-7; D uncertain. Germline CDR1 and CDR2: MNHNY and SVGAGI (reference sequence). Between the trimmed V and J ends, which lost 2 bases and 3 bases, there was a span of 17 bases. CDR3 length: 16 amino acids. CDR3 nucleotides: TGTGCCAGCAGTTACAAGGGTCGCGGTCCCCTCTACGAGCAGTACTTC. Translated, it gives CASSYKGRGPLYEQYF.

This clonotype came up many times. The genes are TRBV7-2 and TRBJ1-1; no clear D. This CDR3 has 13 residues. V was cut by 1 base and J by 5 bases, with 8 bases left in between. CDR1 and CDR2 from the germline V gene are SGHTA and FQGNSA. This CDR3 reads CASSLVGRTEAFF. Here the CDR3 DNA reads TGTGCCAGCAGCTTAGTAGGCCGGACTGAAGCTTTCTTT.

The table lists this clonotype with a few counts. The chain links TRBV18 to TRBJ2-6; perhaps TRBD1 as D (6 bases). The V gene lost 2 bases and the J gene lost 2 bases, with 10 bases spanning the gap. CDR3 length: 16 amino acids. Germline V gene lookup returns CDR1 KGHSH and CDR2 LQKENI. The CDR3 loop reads CASSPTQGPGANVLTF. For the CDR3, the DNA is TGTGCCAGCTCACCAACCCAGGGGCCTGGGGCCAACGTCCTGACTTTC.

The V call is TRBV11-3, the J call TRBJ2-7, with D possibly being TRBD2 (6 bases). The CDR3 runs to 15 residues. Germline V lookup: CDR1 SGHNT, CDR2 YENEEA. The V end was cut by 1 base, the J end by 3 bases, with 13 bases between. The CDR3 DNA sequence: TGTGCCAGCAGCTTAGGGGGGGAAACAAACTACGAGCAGTACTTC. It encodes CASSLGGETNYEQYF.

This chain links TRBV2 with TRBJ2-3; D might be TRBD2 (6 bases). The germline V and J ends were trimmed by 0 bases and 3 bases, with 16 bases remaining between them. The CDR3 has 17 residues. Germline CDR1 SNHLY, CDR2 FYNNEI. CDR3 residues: CASSEAGQWGGTDTQYF. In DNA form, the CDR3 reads TGTGCCAGCAGTGAAGCAGGGCAGTGGGGAGGTACAGATACGCAGTATTTT.

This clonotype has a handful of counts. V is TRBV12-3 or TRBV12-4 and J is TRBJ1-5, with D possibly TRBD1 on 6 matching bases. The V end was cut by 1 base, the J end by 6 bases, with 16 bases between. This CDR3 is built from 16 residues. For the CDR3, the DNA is TGTGCCAGCAGTTTAGGGTTGGGGGGGGCAGGTCAGCCCCAGCATTTT. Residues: CASSLGLGGAGQPQHF.

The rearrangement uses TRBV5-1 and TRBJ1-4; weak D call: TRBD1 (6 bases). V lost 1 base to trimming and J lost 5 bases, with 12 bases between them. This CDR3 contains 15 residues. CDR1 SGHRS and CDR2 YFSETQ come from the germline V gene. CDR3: CASSLQVGGNEKLFF. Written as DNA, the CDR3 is TGCGCCAGCAGCTTGCAGGTGGGGGGCAATGAAAAACTGTTTTTT. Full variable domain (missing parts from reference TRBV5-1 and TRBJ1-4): KAGVTQTPRYLIKTRGQQVTLSCSPISGHRSVSWYQQTPGQGLQFLFEYFSETQRNKGNFPGRFSGRQFSNSRSEMNVSTLELGDSALYLCASSLQVGGNEKLFFGSGTQLSVL.

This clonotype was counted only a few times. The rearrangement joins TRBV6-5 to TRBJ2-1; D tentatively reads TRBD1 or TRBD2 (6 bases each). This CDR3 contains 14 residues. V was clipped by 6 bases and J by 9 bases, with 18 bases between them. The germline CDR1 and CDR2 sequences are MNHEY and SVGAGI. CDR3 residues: CASRNTWGAGEQFF. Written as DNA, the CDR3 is TGTGCCAGCAGGAACACCTGGGGGGCGGGTGAGCAGTTCTTC.

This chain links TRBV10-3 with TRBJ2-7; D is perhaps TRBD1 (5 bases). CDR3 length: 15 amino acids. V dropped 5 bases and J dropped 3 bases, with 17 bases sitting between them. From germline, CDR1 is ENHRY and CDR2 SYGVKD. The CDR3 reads CAISSWVAGNYEQYF. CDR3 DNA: TGTGCCATCAGTTCCTGGGTGGCAGGGAACTACGAGCAGTACTTC.

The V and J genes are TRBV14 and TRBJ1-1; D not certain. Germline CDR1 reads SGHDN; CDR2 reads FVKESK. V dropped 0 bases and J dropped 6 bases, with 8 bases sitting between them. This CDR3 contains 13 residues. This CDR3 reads CASSQEGFSEAFF. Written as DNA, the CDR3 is TGTGCCAGCAGCCAAGAAGGGTTTTCTGAAGCTTTCTTT.

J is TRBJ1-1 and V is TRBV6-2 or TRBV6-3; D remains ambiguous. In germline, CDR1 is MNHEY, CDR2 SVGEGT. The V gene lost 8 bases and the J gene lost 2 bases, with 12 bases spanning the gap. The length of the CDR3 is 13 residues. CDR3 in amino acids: CASAGGGNTEAFF. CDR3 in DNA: TGTGCCAGCGCCGGTGGTGGAAACACTGAAGCTTTCTTT.

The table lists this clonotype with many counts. CDR3 sequence (DNA): TGTGCCAGCAGCCAAGATACGAGGGCCGAGCAGTACTTC. Protein sequence: CASSQDTRAEQYF. J is TRBJ2-7 and V is TRBV4-2; perhaps TRBD2 as D (5 bases). Trimming removed 0 bases at V and 6 bases at J, with 9 bases between. The CDR3 has 13 residues. The germline V gene has CDR1 LGHNA and CDR2 YNFKEQ.

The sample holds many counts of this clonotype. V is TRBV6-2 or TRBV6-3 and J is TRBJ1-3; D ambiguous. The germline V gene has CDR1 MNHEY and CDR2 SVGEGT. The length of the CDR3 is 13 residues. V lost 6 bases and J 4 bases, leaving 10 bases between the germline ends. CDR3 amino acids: CASRFGGGNTIYF. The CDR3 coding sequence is TGTGCCAGCAGATTCGGAGGCGGAAACACCATATATTTT.

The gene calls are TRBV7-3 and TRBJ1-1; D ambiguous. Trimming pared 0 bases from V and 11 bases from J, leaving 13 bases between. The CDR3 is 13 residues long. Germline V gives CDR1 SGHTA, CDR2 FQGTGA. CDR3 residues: CASSLTTAGLAFF. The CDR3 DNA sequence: TGTGCCAGCAGCTTAACGACCGCAGGCTTGGCTTTCTTT.

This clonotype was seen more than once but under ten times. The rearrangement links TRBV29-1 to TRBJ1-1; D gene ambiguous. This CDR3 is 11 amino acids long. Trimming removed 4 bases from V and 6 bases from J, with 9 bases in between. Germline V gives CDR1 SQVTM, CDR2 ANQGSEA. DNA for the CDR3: TGCAGCGTTGGGTCGTGGCCTGAAGCTTTCTTT. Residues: CSVGSWPEAFF.

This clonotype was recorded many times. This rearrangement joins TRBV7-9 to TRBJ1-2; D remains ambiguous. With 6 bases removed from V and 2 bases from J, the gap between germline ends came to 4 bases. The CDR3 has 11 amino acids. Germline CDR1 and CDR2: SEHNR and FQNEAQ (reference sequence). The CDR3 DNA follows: TGTGCCAGCAGTTCCAACTATGGCTACACCTTC. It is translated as CASSSNYGYTF.

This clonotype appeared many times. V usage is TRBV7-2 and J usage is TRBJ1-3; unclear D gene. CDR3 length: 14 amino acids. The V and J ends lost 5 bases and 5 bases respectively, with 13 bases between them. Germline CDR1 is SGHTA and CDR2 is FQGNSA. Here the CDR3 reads CASSLDNWRNTIYF. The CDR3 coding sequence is TGTGCCAGCAGCCTCGACAACTGGCGAAACACCATATATTTT.

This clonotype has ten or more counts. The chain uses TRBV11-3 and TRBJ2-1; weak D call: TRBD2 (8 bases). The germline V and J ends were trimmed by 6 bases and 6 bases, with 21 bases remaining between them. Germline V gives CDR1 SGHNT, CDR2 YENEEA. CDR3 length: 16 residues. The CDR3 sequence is CASSPGTAGAANEQFF. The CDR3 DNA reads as TGTGCCAGCAGTCCGGGGACAGCGGGGGCAGCCAATGAGCAGTTCTTC.

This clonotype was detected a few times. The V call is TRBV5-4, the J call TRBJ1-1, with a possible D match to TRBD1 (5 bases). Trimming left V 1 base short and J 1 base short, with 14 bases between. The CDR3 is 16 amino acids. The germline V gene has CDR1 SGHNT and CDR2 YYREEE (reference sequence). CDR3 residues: CASSLWGFRGNTEAFF. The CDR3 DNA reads TGTGCCAGCAGCTTGTGGGGGTTCAGAGGGAACACTGAAGCTTTCTTT.

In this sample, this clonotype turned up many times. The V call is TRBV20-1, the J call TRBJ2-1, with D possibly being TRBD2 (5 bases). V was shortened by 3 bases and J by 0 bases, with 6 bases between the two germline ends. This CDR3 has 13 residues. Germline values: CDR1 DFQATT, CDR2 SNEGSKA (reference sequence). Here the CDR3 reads CSASGDSYNEQFF. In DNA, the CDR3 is TGCAGTGCTAGCGGGGACTCCTACAATGAGCAGTTCTTC.

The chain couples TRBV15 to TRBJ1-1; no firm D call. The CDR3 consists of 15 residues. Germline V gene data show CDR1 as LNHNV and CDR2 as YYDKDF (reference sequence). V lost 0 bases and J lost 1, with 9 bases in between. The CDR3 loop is CATSRESPGNTEAFF. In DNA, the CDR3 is TGTGCCACCAGCAGAGAATCCCCAGGGAACACTGAAGCTTTCTTT.

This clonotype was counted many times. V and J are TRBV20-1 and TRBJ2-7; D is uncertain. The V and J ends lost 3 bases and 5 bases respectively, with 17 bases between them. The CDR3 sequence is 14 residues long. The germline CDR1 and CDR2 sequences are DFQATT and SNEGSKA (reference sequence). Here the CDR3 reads CSASRFVDLDEQYF. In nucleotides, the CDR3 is TGCAGTGCTAGTAGGTTCGTCGATCTCGACGAGCAGTACTTC.

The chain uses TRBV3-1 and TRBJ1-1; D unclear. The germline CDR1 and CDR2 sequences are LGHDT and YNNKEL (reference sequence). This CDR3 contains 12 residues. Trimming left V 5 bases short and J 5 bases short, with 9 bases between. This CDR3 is CASSKGRTEAFF. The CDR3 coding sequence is TGTGCCAGCAGCAAAGGTCGAACTGAAGCTTTCTTT.

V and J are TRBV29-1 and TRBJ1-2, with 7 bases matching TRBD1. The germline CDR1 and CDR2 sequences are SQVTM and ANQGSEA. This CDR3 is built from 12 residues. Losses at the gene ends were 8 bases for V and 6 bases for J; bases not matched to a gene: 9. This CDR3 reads CSLFTGEDGYTF. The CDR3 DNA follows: TGCAGCCTATTTACAGGGGAGGATGGCTACACCTTC. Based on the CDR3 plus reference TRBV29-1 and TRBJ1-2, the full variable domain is SAVISQKPSRDICQRGTSLTIQCQVDSQVTMMFWYRQQPGQSLTLIATANQGSEATYESGFVIDKFPISRPNLTFSTLTVSNMSPEDSSIYLCSLFTGEDGYTFGSGTRLTVV.